This T cell receptor (beta chain) was recovered during a study of OX40 agonist ivuxolimab in advanced cancers. Findings and limits, study-wide: It was also the case that some nonresponders had low normalized T-cell clonal expansion.

The CDR3 sequence is 13 residues long. The germline V gene has CDR1 LNHNV and CDR2 YYDKDF (reference sequence). The V and J ends lost 0 bases and 3 bases respectively, with 5 bases between them. Notes on this clone: Its antigen is unknown.

This table comes from immunoSEQ multiplex PCR, and its TCRdb copy is limited to in-frame clones, with some not included. The table shows under 200,000 clones, with 85% to 95% occurring only once. Source: CD4+ or CD8+ T cells sorted from blood, taken in a trial of the OX40 agonist ivuxolimab. The chain carries TRBV15 and TRBJ1-1; no reliable D call. The TCR sequence derives from an adult with an advanced solid tumor such as melanoma, head and neck, liver or kidney cancer. The CDR3 bases are TGTGCCACCAGCAGAGAGCCGGACACTGAAGCTTTCTTT. It translates to CATSREPDTEAFF.